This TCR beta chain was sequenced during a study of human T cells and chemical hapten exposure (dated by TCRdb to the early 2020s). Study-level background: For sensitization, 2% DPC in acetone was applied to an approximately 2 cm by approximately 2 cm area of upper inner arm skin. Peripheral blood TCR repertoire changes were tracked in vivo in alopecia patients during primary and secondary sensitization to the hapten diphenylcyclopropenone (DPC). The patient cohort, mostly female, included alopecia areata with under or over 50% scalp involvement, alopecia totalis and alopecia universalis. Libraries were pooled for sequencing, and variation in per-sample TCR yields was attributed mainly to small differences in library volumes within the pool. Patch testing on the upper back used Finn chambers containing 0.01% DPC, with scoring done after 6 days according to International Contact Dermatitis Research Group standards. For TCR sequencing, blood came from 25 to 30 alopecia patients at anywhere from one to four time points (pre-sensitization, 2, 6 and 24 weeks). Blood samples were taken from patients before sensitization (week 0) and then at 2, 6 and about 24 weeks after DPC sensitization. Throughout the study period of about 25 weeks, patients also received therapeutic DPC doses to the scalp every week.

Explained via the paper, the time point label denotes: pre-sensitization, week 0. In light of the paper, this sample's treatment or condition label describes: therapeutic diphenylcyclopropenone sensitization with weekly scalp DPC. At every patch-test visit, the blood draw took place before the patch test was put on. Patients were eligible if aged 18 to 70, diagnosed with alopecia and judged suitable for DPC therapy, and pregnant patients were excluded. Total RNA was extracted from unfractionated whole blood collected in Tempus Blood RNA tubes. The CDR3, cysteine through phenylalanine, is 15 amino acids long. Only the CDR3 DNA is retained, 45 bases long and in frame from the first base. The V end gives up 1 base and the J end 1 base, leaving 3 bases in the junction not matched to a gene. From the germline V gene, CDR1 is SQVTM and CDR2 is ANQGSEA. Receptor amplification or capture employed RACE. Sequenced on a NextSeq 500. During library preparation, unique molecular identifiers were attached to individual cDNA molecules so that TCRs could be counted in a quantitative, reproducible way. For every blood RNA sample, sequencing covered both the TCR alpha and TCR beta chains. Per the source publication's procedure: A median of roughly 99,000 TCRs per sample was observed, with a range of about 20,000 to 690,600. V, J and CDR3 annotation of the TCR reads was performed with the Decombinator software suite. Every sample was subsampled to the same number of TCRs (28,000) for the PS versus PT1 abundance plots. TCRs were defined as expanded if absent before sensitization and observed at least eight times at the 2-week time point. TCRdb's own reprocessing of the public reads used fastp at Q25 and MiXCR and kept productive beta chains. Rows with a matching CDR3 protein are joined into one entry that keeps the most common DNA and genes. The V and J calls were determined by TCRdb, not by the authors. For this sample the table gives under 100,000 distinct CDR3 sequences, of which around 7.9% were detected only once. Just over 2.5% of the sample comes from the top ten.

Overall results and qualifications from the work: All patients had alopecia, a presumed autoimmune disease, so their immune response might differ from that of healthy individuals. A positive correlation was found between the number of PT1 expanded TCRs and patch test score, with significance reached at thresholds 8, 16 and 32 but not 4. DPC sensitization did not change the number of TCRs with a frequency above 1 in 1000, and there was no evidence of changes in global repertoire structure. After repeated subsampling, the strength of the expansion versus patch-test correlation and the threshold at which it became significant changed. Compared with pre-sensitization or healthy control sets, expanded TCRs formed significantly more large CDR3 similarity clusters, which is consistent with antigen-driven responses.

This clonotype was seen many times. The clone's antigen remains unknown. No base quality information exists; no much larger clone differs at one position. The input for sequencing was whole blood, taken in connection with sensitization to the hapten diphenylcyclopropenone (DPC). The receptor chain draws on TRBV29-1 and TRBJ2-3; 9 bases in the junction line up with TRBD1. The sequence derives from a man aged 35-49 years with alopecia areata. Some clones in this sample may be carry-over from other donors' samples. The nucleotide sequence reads TGCAGCGTTGAAGCCCGGGACAGGGGCACAGATACGCAGTATTTT. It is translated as CSVEARDRGTDTQYF.